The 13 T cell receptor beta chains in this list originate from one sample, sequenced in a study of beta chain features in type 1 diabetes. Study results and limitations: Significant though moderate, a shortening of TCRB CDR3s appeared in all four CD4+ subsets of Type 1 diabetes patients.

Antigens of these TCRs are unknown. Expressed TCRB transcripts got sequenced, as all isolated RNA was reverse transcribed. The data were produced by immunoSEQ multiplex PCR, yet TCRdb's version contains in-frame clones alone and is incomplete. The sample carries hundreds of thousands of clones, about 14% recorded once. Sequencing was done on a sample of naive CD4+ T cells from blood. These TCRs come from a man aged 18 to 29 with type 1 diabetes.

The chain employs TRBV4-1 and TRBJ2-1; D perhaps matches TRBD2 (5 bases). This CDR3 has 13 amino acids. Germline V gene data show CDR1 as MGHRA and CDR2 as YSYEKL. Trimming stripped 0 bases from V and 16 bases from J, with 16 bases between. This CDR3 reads CASSQEAGPGRFF. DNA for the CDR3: TGCGCCAGCAGCCAAGAGGCGGGCCCAGGAAGATTCTTC.

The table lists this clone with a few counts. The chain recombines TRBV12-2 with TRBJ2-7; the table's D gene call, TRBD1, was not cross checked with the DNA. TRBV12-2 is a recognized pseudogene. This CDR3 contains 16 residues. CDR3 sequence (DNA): TGTGCAAGTCGTAGTCCCGGGACAGGCTTATCCTACGAGCAGTACTTC. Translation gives CASRSPGTGLSYEQYF.

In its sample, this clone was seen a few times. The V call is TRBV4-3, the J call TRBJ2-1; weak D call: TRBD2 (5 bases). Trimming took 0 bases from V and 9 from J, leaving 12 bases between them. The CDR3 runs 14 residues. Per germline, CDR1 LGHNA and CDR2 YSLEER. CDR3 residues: CASSQDNARGEQFF. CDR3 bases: TGCGCCAGCAGCCAAGATAACGCCCGGGGTGAGCAGTTCTTC.

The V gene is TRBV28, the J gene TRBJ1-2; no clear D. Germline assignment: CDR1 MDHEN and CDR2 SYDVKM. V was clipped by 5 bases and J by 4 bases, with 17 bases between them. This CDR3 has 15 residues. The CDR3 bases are TGTGCCAGCAGTCCTCACTCCGGGCCTATCTATGGCTACACCTTC. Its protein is CASSPHSGPIYGYTF.

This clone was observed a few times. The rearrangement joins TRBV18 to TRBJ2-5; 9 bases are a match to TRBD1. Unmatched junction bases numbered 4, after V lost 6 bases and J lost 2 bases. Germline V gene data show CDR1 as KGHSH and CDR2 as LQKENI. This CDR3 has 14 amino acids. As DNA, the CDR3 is TGTGCCAGCTCGTCGACAGGGGGGCAAGAGACCCAGTACTTC. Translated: CASSSTGGQETQYF.

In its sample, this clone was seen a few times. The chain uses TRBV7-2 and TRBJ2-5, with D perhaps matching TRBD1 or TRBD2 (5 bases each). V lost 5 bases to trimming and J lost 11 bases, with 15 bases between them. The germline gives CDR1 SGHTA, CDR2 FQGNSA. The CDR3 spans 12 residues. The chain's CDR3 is CASSPAQGEQYF. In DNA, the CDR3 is TGTGCCAGCAGCCCCGCACAAGGGGAGCAGTACTTC.

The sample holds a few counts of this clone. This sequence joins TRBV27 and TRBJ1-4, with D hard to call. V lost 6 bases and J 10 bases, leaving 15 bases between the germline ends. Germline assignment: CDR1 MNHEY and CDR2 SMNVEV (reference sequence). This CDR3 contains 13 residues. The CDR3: CASRLGSGGKLFF. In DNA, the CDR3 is TGTGCCAGCAGGTTAGGGAGCGGAGGAAAACTGTTTTTT.

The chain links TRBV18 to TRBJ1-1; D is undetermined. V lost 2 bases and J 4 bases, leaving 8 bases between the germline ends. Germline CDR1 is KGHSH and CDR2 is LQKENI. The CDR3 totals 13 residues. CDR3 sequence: CASSPGAATEAFF. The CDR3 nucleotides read TGTGCCAGCTCACCAGGAGCGGCCACTGAAGCTTTCTTT.

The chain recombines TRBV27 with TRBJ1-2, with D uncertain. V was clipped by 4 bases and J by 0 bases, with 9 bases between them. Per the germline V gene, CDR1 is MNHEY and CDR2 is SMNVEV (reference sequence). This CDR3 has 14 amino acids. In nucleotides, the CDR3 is TGTGCCAGCAGTTCAGTGACGGCTAACTATGGCTACACCTTC. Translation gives CASSSVTANYGYTF.

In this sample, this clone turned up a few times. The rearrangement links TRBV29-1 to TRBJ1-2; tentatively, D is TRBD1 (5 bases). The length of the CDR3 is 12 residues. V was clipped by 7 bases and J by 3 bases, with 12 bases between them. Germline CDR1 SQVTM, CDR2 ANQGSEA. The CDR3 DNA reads TGCAGCGCCCCGGAAGGGGACTATGGCTACACCTTC. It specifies CSAPEGDYGYTF. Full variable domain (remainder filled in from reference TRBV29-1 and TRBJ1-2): SAVISQKPSRDICQRGTSLTIQCQVDSQVTMMFWYRQQPGQSLTLIATANQGSEATYESGFVIDKFPISRPNLTFSTLTVSNMSPEDSSIYLCSAPEGDYGYTFGSGTRLTVV.

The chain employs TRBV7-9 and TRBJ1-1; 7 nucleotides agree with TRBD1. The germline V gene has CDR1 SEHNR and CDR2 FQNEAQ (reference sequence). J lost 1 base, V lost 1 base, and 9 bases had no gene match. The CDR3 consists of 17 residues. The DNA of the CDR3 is TGTGCCAGCAGCTTAGGCCCTGGGACAGCCGAGAACACTGAAGCTTTCTTT. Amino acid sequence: CASSLGPGTAENTEAFF.

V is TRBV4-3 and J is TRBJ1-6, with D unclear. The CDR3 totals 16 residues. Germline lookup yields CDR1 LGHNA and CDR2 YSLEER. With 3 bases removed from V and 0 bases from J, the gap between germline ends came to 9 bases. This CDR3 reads CASSQQLSSYNSPLHF. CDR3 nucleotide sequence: TGCGCCAGCAGCCAGCAACTAAGCTCCTATAATTCACCCCTCCACTTT.

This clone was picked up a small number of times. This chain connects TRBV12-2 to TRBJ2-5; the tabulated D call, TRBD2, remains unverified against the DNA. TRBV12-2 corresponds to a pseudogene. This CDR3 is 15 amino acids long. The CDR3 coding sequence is TGTGCAAGTCGCCCCCTAGCGAGGATACAAGAGACCCAGTACTTC. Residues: CASRPLARIQETQYF.